These T cell receptor beta chains were read from a single sample in a study of T-cell memory formation after mild COVID-19. MiXCR was run by TCRdb on the 5' RACE reads, yielding one entry per CDR3 protein. Of roughly 130,000 distinct CDR3 sequences detected, around 15% appear once; the ten largest clones hold approximately 5.2%. The sequenced sample was PBMCs or a T cell subset sorted from them (not recorded which). Every receptor here comes from a man between 18 and 35 years old who had mild COVID-19 (a few samples of this study predate the infection). Cell type and time point are not known. Each CDR3 is given with its conserved first and last residue. D genes are given only for firm matches. The listing skips clone size in some rows; elsewhere it reads once, few, many or a size class.

j_gene: TRBJ2-3
v_gene: TRBV6-2/TRBV6-3
abundance: NA
d_gene: TRBD2
CDR3aa: CASRERGGRTDTQYF
CDR3nt: TGTGCCAGCAGAGAGCGGGGGGGACGCACAGATACGCAGTATTTT

j_gene: TRBJ2-1
v_gene: TRBV9
abundance: NA
d_gene: NA
CDR3aa: CASSVVGVGEQFF
CDR3nt: TGTGCCAGCAGCGTAGTAGGGGTCGGTGAGCAGTTCTTC

j_gene: TRBJ2-3
v_gene: TRBV7-9
abundance: NA
d_gene: NA
CDR3aa: CASSLAGRNRDTQYF
CDR3nt: TGTGCCAGCAGCTTAGCGGGGAGGAATAGGGATACGCAGTATTTT

j_gene: TRBJ2-5
v_gene: TRBV20-1
abundance: NA
d_gene: TRBD2
CDR3aa: CSAYSLAGEETQYF
CDR3nt: TGCAGTGCCTACTCTCTAGCGGGGGAAGAGACCCAGTACTTC

j_gene: TRBJ1-4
v_gene: TRBV19
abundance: NA
d_gene: NA
CDR3aa: CASSMKLDEKLFF
CDR3nt: TGTGCCAGTAGTATGAAACTTGATGAAAAACTGTTTTTT

j_gene: TRBJ2-5
v_gene: TRBV10-3
abundance: NA
d_gene: TRBD1
CDR3aa: CAISEDRGIETQYF
CDR3nt: TGTGCCATCAGTGAGGACAGGGGTATAGAGACCCAGTACTTC

j_gene: TRBJ2-5
v_gene: TRBV20-1
abundance: NA
d_gene: TRBD1
CDR3aa: CSARKTGFGETQYF
CDR3nt: TGCAGTGCTAGGAAGACAGGGTTTGGGGAGACCCAGTACTTC

j_gene: TRBJ2-2
v_gene: TRBV5-1
abundance: NA
d_gene: NA
CDR3aa: CASERGQTTGELFF
CDR3nt: TGCGCCAGCGAGAGAGGACAAACAACCGGGGAGCTGTTTTTT

j_gene: TRBJ2-7
v_gene: TRBV5-1
abundance: few
d_gene: NA
CDR3aa: CASSLHQPSGDNEQYF
CDR3nt: TGCGCCAGCAGCTTGCACCAGCCAAGTGGGGATAACGAGCAGTACTTC

j_gene: TRBJ2-5
v_gene: TRBV18
abundance: NA
d_gene: NA
CDR3aa: CASSQRNQETQYF
CDR3nt: TGTGCCAGCTCACAACGGAACCAAGAGACCCAGTACTTC

j_gene: TRBJ1-4
v_gene: TRBV5-6
abundance: few
d_gene: NA
CDR3aa: CASSLMSATNEKLFF
CDR3nt: TGTGCCAGCAGCTTGATGAGCGCAACTAATGAAAAACTGTTTTTT

j_gene: TRBJ1-2
v_gene: TRBV20-1
abundance: few
d_gene: NA
CDR3aa: CSVHRDYGYTF
CDR3nt: TGCAGTGTTCACAGGGACTATGGCTACACCTTC

j_gene: TRBJ2-1
v_gene: TRBV9
abundance: many
d_gene: NA
CDR3aa: CASSLTQYNEQFF
CDR3nt: TGTGCCAGCAGCCTTACCCAATACAATGAGCAGTTCTTC

j_gene: TRBJ2-5
v_gene: TRBV12-3/TRBV12-4
abundance: few
d_gene: NA
CDR3aa: CASSLMAAQYF
CDR3nt: TGTGCCAGCAGTTTGATGGCGGCCCAGTACTTC

j_gene: TRBJ1-5
v_gene: TRBV12-3/TRBV12-4
abundance: NA
d_gene: NA
CDR3aa: CASSPGKLGGQPQHF
CDR3nt: TGTGCCAGCAGCCCTGGGAAGCTGGGAGGGCAGCCCCAGCATTTT

j_gene: TRBJ1-6
v_gene: TRBV6-5
abundance: NA
d_gene: NA
CDR3aa: CASSYSGNPPANSPLHF
CDR3nt: TGTGCCAGCAGTTACTCGGGGAACCCCCCGGCTAATTCACCCCTCCACTTT